The 10 T cell receptor beta chains in this list originate from one sample, sequenced in a study of radiotherapy plus CTLA-4 blockade in lung cancer. Sequencing was performed with immunoSEQ multiplex PCR; in TCRdb, only in-frame clones are kept and a portion is missing. The sample yields more than 90,000 clones, 65% to 85% seen once. The material sequenced was peripheral blood, taken from a patient treated with radiotherapy plus ipilimumab. Receptors were obtained from a human donor with non-small cell lung cancer who had a partial response to radiotherapy plus ipilimumab.

This clone was seen once. The chain carries TRBV2 and TRBJ2-5, with D maybe TRBD1 (6 bases). TRBJ2-7 explains the end of the DNA better; the J call may be wrong. CDR3 length equals 15 residues. The germline gives CDR1 SNHLY, CDR2 FYNNEI. The CDR3 region has the DNA TGTGCCAGCAGCCAGCCATCGACAGGCTCCTACGAGCAGTACTTC. As protein: CASSQPSTGSYEQYF.

The V and J genes are TRBV28 and TRBJ1-3, with D possibly TRBD1 on 6 matching bases. Germline V gene sequence: CDR1 MDHEN, CDR2 SYDVKM. V was cut by 6 bases and J by 4 bases, with 10 bases left in between. The CDR3 covers 13 residues. CDR3 sequence (DNA): TGTGCCAGCAGCCACCAGGGGGGAAACACCATATATTTT. Translating it yields CASSHQGGNTIYF.

V is TRBV5-1 and J is TRBJ1-2, with D perhaps matching TRBD1 (5 bases). The V and J ends lost 3 bases and 8 bases respectively, with 14 bases between them. The CDR3 runs to 13 residues. Germline assignment: CDR1 SGHRS and CDR2 YFSETQ. As DNA, the CDR3 is TGCGCCAGCAGCTCTACCAGGGAAGGCGGCTACACCTTC. Its translation: CASSSTREGGYTF.

The rearrangement joins TRBV5-4 to TRBJ1-6, with a tentative D call TRBD1 (6 bases). The V and J ends lost 2 bases and 7 bases respectively, with 10 bases between them. This CDR3 is built from 14 residues. The germline CDR1 and CDR2 sequences are SGHNT and YYREEE (reference sequence). This chain's CDR3 is CASSFRQENSPLHF. The CDR3 bases are TGTGCCAGCAGCTTTCGACAGGAAAATTCACCCCTCCACTTT.

The rearrangement joins TRBV2 to TRBJ1-5, with 8 bases aligning to TRBD1. V was clipped by 5 bases and J by 7 bases; unmatched bases: 7. The CDR3 extends over 14 amino acids. Looked up from germline, CDR1 is SNHLY and CDR2 is FYNNEI. CDR3 DNA sequence: TGTGCCAGCAGTTTGCAGGGGGCGAGCCAGCCCCAGCATTTT. This gives the protein CASSLQGASQPQHF.

The chain carries TRBV6-6 and TRBJ1-2; 9 bases map to TRBD1. The junction had 5 bases not matched to a gene; V was cut back by 2 bases and J by 7 bases. The germline CDR1 and CDR2 sequences are MNHNY and SVGAGI (reference sequence). The CDR3 has 14 residues. The CDR3 DNA reads TGTGCCAGCAGTTACACGGGACAGGGAGGTGGCTACACCTTC. Translating gives CASSYTGQGGGYTF.

The CDR3 sequence is CASTVGVRNTIYF. The CDR3 bases are TGTGCCAGCACCGTCGGGGTTCGAAACACCATATATTTT. The genes are TRBV28 and TRBJ1-3, with D unresolved. CDR1 is MDHEN and CDR2 is SYDVKM in the germline V gene. The CDR3 sequence is 13 residues long. V lost 7 bases to trimming and J lost 5 bases, with 12 bases between them.

This chain links TRBV9 with TRBJ2-7; tentatively, D is TRBD2 (5 bases). V was cut by 0 bases and J by 7 bases, with 17 bases left in between. The CDR3 has 15 amino acids. Germline loops: CDR1 SGDLS, CDR2 YYNGEE. The CDR3 nucleotides are TGTGCCAGCAGCGTAGGAACCACCCAATCGGGGGAGCAGTACTTC. This translates into CASSVGTTQSGEQYF.

This clone was detected a few times. The chain combines TRBV10-3 with TRBJ2-1; D call uncertain. V was shortened by 10 bases and J by 7 bases, with 11 bases between the two germline ends. This CDR3 has 11 residues. Per the germline V gene, CDR1 is ENHRY and CDR2 is SYGVKD. CDR3: CATHEANEQFF. The CDR3 nucleotides read TGTGCCACCCACGAGGCTAATGAGCAGTTCTTC.

CDR3 coding DNA: TGTGCCAGCAGTGAAGGGGAGGGCCTCTGGGAGCAGTACTTC. The encoded protein is CASSEGEGLWEQYF. V gene TRBV25-1 combines with J gene TRBJ2-7, with TRBD2 matching 7 bases. CDR1 and CDR2 from the germline V gene are MGHDK and SYGVNS. CDR3 size: 14 residues. J lost 7 bases, V lost 2 bases, and 8 bases had no gene match.